What follows are 19 T cell receptor beta chains derived from one specimen sequenced in a study of blood T cell repertoires in COVID-19. Profiling relied on immunoSEQ multiplex PCR, and the TCRdb table lists in-frame clones only, not all of them. The sample holds 250,000 to 400,000 clones, under 90% seen once. Sequencing was performed on PBMCs or T cells enriched from blood (not recorded which). The receptors stem from a man in his 60s who had recovered from COVID-19.

The J gene is TRBJ2-7, the V gene TRBV6-5, with TRBD1 matching 7 bases. The CDR3 has 15 amino acids. Germline V lookup: CDR1 MNHEY, CDR2 SVGAGI. Germline trimming cut 2 bases from V and 3 bases from J; bases unmatched to any gene: 7. CDR3 coding DNA: TGTGCCAGCAGTTACACATTGACAGGGAACTACGAGCAGTACTTC. Translation: CASSYTLTGNYEQYF.

This sequence joins TRBV30 and TRBJ2-7, with 9 nucleotides matching TRBD2. Per the germline V gene, CDR1 is GTSNPN and CDR2 is SVGIG (reference sequence). This CDR3 has 14 amino acids. V shed 2 bases and J 9 bases; nucleotides not matched to a gene: 11. The CDR3 here is CAWSLAGGLKPQYF. CDR3 bases: TGTGCCTGGAGTCTCGCGGGAGGGCTGAAACCGCAGTACTTC. The complete variable domain, with remaining parts taken from reference TRBV30 and TRBJ2-7, reads SQTIHQWPATLVQPVGSPLSLECTVEGTSNPNLYWYRQAAGRGLQLLFYSVGIGQISSEVPQNLSASRPQDRQFILSSKKLLLSDSGFYLCAWSLAGGLKPQYFGPGTRLTVT.

The rearrangement joins TRBV19 to TRBJ1-5; 7 bases match TRBD1. The CDR3 spans 13 residues. Germline V gene data show CDR1 as LNHDA and CDR2 as SQIVND (reference sequence). V gave up 6 bases and J gave up 6 bases; unmatched junction bases: 5. The CDR3 nucleotides read TGTGCCAGTAGGACAGGGCTCGTTCAGCCCCAGCATTTT. Protein: CASRTGLVQPQHF.

The V call is TRBV7-3, the J call TRBJ2-3; D gene uncertain. There are 13 residues in the CDR3. Deletions cut 4 bases from V and 2 bases from J, with 7 bases between. Germline lookup yields CDR1 SGHTA and CDR2 FQGTGA. The CDR3 DNA sequence: TGTGCCAGCAGCTCAGAACCCACAGATACGCAGTATTTT. It encodes CASSSEPTDTQYF.

This clone occurred once. The chain combines TRBV18 with TRBJ2-3, with TRBD2 identical over 8 bases. Trimming at V came to 1 base and at J to 1 base, leaving 4 bases not matched to a gene. Germline CDR1 reads KGHSH; CDR2 reads LQKENI. The CDR3 is 16 residues long. The CDR3 reads CASSPRTSPRTDTQYF. In nucleotides, the CDR3 is TGTGCCAGCTCACCACGGACTAGCCCACGCACAGATACGCAGTATTTT.

This chain uses TRBV19 with TRBJ1-5; no definite D call. The ends were cut back, 5 bases at V and 2 bases at J, with 10 bases in the middle. This CDR3 spans 14 amino acids. The germline V gene has CDR1 LNHDA and CDR2 SQIVND (reference sequence). The CDR3 DNA sequence: TGTGCCAGTAGTTCAAACAATCGCAATCAGCCCCAGCATTTT. This translates into CASSSNNRNQPQHF.

This chain uses TRBV9 with TRBJ1-2, with 7 nucleotides matching TRBD1. This CDR3 comprises 14 residues. V was pared by 0 bases and J by 8 bases, with 7 bases of the junction left unmatched. The V gene's germline CDR1 is SGDLS and CDR2 YYNGEE. The CDR3 DNA is TGTGCCAGCAGCGTAGGTACAGGGGTTGGCGGCTACACCTTC. Protein product: CASSVGTGVGGYTF.

This clone was observed once. This chain connects TRBV28 to TRBJ1-5; 9 nucleotides align to TRBD1. After removal of 9 bases from V and 0 bases from J, the junction contained 6 bases not matched to a gene. This CDR3 contains 15 residues. Per the germline V gene, CDR1 is MDHEN and CDR2 is SYDVKM. The CDR3 region is CASDRQGDSNQPQHF. The DNA for the CDR3 is TGTGCCAGTGACCGACAGGGGGATAGCAATCAGCCCCAGCATTTT. The full variable domain, its missing parts supplied by reference TRBV28 and TRBJ1-5, is DVKVTQSSRYLVKRTGEKVFLECVQDMDHENMFWYRQDPGLGLRLIYFSYDVKMKEKGDIPEGYSVSREKKERFSLILESASTNQTSMYLCASDRQGDSNQPQHFGDGTRLSIL.

The rearrangement uses TRBV5-1 and TRBJ2-7; 15 bases align to TRBD2. Germline CDR1 SGHRS, CDR2 YFSETQ. The CDR3 is 16 amino acids. Trimming removed 3 bases from V and 4 bases from J; junction bases left unmatched: 5. CDR3 in DNA: TGCGCCAGCAGCTACCAAGGACTAGCGGGAGGGTACGAGCAGTACTTC. Translating gives CASSYQGLAGGYEQYF.

V gene TRBV5-1 combines with J gene TRBJ1-3; 8 nucleotides line up with TRBD1. The V gene's germline CDR1 is SGHRS and CDR2 YFSETQ. The V segment lost 1 base and the J segment 6 bases; nucleotides outside the gene matches: 12. This CDR3 is built from 17 residues. CDR3: CASSLRPTGDSENTIYF. The CDR3 coding sequence is TGCGCCAGCAGCTTGCGTCCGACAGGGGATAGTGAAAACACCATATATTTT.

The chain recombines TRBV3-1 (or the pseudogene TRBV3-2) with TRBJ1-1; no clear D. Germline-derived CDR1 and CDR2 are LGHDT and YNNKEL (reference sequence). CDR3 size: 11 residues. Trimming pared 4 bases from V and 7 bases from J, leaving 7 bases between. The CDR3 DNA follows: TGTGCCAGCAGCCGCCCAGGTGAAGCTTTCTTT. Translating gives CASSRPGEAFF.

The chain has TRBV5-1 and TRBJ2-1, with 14 bases matching TRBD2. V shed 3 bases and J 3 bases; nucleotides not matched to a gene: 8. CDR1 is SGHRS and CDR2 is YFSETQ in the germline V gene. CDR3 size: 18 residues. The CDR3 sequence is CASSSGTSGRQSYNEQFF. CDR3 DNA: TGCGCCAGCAGCTCAGGGACTAGCGGGAGACAGAGCTACAATGAGCAGTTCTTC.

CDR3 bases: TGTGCCAGCAGCTCTCCGCGCAGGGGACGGGTAGATACGCAGTATTTT. Amino acids: CASSSPRRGRVDTQYF. The genes are TRBV7-9 and TRBJ2-3; the D gene is possibly TRBD1 (6 bases). This CDR3 contains 16 residues. The germline V gene has CDR1 SEHNR and CDR2 FQNEAQ (reference sequence). V lost 4 bases, J lost 5 bases, and 19 bases lay in between.

This rearrangement joins TRBV14 to TRBJ1-4; 9 nucleotides agree with TRBD1. CDR3 length: 16 amino acids. The germline CDR1 and CDR2 sequences are SGHDN and FVKESK. With V trimmed by 2 bases and J by 8 bases, 9 bases remained unmatched. CDR3 in amino acids: CASSQIPGTGKEKLFF. As DNA, the CDR3 is TGTGCCAGCAGCCAAATTCCCGGGACAGGGAAAGAAAAACTGTTTTTT.

This clone occurred once. The rearrangement uses TRBV2 and TRBJ1-5; 10 bases map to TRBD1. The CDR3 contains 12 residues. V was clipped by 11 bases and J by 3 bases; unmatched bases: 1. CDR1 is SNHLY, CDR2 FYNNEI, per germline. The CDR3 DNA sequence: TGTGCCGGGACAGGGGACAATCAGCCCCAGCATTTT. It translates to CAGTGDNQPQHF.

The chain combines TRBV5-4 with TRBJ2-3, with TRBD2 identical over 9 bases. J was trimmed by 3 bases and V by 3 bases; bases with no gene match: 5. The CDR3 length is 15 residues. CDR1 SGHNT and CDR2 YYREEE come from the germline V gene (reference sequence). CDR3 protein: CASSSPGLATDTQYF. The CDR3 nucleotides read TGTGCCAGCAGCTCTCCGGGACTAGCAACAGATACGCAGTATTTT.

The rearrangement joins TRBV28 to TRBJ2-1; tentative D call: TRBD2 (6 bases). The length of the CDR3 is 14 residues. Deletions cut 8 bases from V and 6 bases from J, with 17 bases between. Germline assignment: CDR1 MDHEN and CDR2 SYDVKM. CDR3 sequence: CASFGGRPPNEQFF. CDR3 bases: TGTGCCAGCTTCGGTGGGAGGCCCCCCAATGAGCAGTTCTTC.

This clone was seen once. The J gene is TRBJ1-2, the V gene TRBV3-1 (or the pseudogene TRBV3-2); 9 bases map to TRBD1. Germline V gene sequence: CDR1 LGHDT, CDR2 YNNKEL (reference sequence). The V gene end was trimmed by 4 bases and the J gene end by 4 bases; junction bases not matched to a gene: 7. The CDR3 sequence is 15 residues long. The CDR3 bases are TGTGCCAGCAGCCCCGGGACAGGGCCACTCTATGGCTACACCTTC. Encoded protein: CASSPGTGPLYGYTF.

This clone was seen only a few times. The rearrangement joins TRBV6-6 to TRBJ2-1, with 10 bases that match TRBD2. Germline V gives CDR1 MNHNY, CDR2 SVGAGI (reference sequence). V trimming: 5 bases; J trimming: 4 bases; junction bases outside the gene matches: 11. The CDR3 spans 17 residues. The CDR3 spells CASSLSGLAGEYNEQFF. Written as DNA, the CDR3 is TGTGCCAGCAGTCTCTCGGGGCTAGCGGGAGAGTACAATGAGCAGTTCTTC.